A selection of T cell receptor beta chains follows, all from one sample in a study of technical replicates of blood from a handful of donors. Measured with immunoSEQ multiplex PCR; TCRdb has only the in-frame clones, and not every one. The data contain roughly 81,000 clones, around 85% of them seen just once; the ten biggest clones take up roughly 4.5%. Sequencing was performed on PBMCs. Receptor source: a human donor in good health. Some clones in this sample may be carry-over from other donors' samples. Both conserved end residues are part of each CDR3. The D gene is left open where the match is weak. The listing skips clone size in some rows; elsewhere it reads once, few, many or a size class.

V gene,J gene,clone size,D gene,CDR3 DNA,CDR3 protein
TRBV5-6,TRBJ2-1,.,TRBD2,TGTGCCAGCCGGTCGGGACTAGCGGGCTACAATGAGCAGTTCTTC,CASRSGLAGYNEQFF
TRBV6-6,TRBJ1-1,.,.,TGTGCAACCAAACAGGCCGGGGGCACTGAAGCTTTCTTT,CATKQAGGTEAFF
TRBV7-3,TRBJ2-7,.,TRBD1,TGTGCCAGCAGCCCCTCAGGACAGGGGGTATTGTACGAGCAGTACTTC,CASSPSGQGVLYEQYF
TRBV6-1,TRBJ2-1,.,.,TGTGCCAGCAGTGAGTCTACCTACAATGAGCAGTTCTTC,CASSESTYNEQFF
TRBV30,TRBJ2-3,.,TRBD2,TGTGCCTGGAGTCGTAGCGGGAGGGCAGATACGCAGTATTTT,CAWSRSGRADTQYF
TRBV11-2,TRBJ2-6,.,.,TGTGCCAGCAGCCAATCCCGGGTATCTGGGGCCAACGTCCTGACTTTC,CASSQSRVSGANVLTF
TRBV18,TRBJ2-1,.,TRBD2,TGTGCCAGCTCCCCCGGGGGGAATGAGCAGTTCTTC,CASSPGGNEQFF
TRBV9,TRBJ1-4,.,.,TGTGCCAGACAGAGGGGGTATGAAAAACTGTTTTTT,CARQRGYEKLFF
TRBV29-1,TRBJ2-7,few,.,TGCAGCGCCTTTGAACGTAGTACCTACGAGCAGTACTTC,CSAFERSTYEQYF
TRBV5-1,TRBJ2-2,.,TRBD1,TGCGCCAGCAGCGTCGGGACAGGGGGACTCGGGGAGCTGTTTTTT,CASSVGTGGLGELFF
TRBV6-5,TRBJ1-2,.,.,TGTGCCAGCATGCGGGGATACGATGGTAACTATGGCTACACCTTC,CASMRGYDGNYGYTF
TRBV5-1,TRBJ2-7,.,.,TGCGCCAGCAGCTTGGACGGGCGGGGATTATTTAACGAGCAGTACTTC,CASSLDGRGLFNEQYF
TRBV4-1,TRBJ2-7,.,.,TGCGCCAGCAGCCAAGGAGGCAGCTACGAGCAGTACTTC,CASSQGGSYEQYF
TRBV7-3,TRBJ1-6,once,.,TGTGCCAGCAGCTCGCTCCGGTCACCCCTCCACTTT,CASSSLRSPLHF
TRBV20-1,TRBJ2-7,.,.,TGCAGTGCTAGGGGCGGGGCCGAGCAGTACTTC,CSARGGAEQYF
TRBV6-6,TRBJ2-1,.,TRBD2,TGTGCCAGCAGATTACTAGCGGGAGCCTATGAGCAGTTCTTC,CASRLLAGAYEQFF
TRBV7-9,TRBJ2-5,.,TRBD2,TGTGCCAGCAGCTTAGTGGCGGGAGGCGAATACTTC,CASSLVAGGEYF
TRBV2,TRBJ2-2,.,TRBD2,TGTGCCAGCAGCGCCGGGAGGGCCAACACCGGGGAGCTGTTTTTT,CASSAGRANTGELFF
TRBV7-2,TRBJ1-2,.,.,TGTGCCAGCAGCCCAGCTGAAAGGGGCGCCTTTGGCTACACCTTC,CASSPAERGAFGYTF
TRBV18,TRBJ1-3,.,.,TGTGCCAGCTCACCACCGGGCAGGGGTGGAAACACCATATATTTT,CASSPPGRGGNTIYF
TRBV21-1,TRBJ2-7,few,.,TGTGCCAGCAAGGGGAGGGCTAGCGGGAGGGATTCCTACGAGCAGTACTTC,CASKGRASGRDSYEQYF
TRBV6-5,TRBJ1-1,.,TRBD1,TGTGCCAGCCGGGACAGGGCTTATAACACTGAAGCTTTCTTT,CASRDRAYNTEAFF
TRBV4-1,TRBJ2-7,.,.,TGCGCCAGCAGCCAAGATAGAGGCTACGAGCAGTACTTC,CASSQDRGYEQYF
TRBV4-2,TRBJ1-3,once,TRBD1,TGTGCCAGCAGCAAACCGGGACAGCGTGGAAACACCATATATTTT,CASSKPGQRGNTIYF
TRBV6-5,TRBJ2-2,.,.,TGTGCCAGCAGTTTGGACAGGAACACCGGGGAGCTGTTTTTT,CASSLDRNTGELFF
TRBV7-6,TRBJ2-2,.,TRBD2,TGTGCCAGCAGCTTATTTCTAGCGGGGAAGACCGGGGAGCTGTTTTTT,CASSLFLAGKTGELFF
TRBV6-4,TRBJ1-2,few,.,TGTGCCAGCAGTGCCGCCGAGGGCAATGGCTACACCTTC,CASSAAEGNGYTF
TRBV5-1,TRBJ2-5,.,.,TGCGCCAGCAGCCTCCCGACAGGCCCCCAAGAGACCCAGTACTTC,CASSLPTGPQETQYF
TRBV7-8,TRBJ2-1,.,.,TGTGCCAGCAGCGCAGAGGCTTATAGCTCCTACAATGAGCAGTTCTTC,CASSAEAYSSYNEQFF
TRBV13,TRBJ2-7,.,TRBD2,TGTGCCAGCAGCTTCCTAGGACTAGCGGGAGCGGGCGAGCAGTACTTC,CASSFLGLAGAGEQYF
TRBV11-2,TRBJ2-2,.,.,TGTGCCAGCAGCGCGGGACAGACGAACACCGGGGAGCTGTTTTTT,CASSAGQTNTGELFF
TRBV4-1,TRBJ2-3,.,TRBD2,TGCGCCAGCAGCCTACTACCCACCGGGACTAAAAATCCCACAGATACGCAGTATTTT,CASSLLPTGTKNPTDTQYF
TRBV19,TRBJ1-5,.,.,TGTGCCAGTAGTACCAGGGAACAGCCCCAGCATTTT,CASSTREQPQHF
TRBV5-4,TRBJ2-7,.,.,TGCGCCAGCAGCCAAGATATTACGGGAAACTACGAGCAGTACTTC,CASSQDITGNYEQYF
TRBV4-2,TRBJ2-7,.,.,TGTGCCAGCAGCTCCCGGGACTCCCCTCTGGGCGAGCAGTACTTC,CASSSRDSPLGEQYF
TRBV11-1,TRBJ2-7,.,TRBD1,TGTGCCAGCAGCCTGGACAGGGGGCTCTACGAGCAGTACTTC,CASSLDRGLYEQYF
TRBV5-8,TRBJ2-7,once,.,TGTGCCAGCAGCGGAGGAGGTCACTCGGCCTACGAGCAGTACTTC,CASSGGGHSAYEQYF
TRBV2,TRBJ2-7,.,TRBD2,TGTGCCAGCGGGGTGGGGGAGGGGCTCTACAGCTCCTACGAGCAGTACTTC,CASGVGEGLYSSYEQYF
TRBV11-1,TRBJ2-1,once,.,TGTGCCAGCAGCTTAAAAGGCTGGGGGCTCAACAATGAGCAGTTCTTC,CASSLKGWGLNNEQFF
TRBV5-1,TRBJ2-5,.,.,TGCGCCAGCAGCCGAGGTACGGCTAGCCAAGAGACCCAGTACTTC,CASSRGTASQETQYF
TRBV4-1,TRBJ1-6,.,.,TGCGCCAGCAGCCAAGCAGGGTTTCTCGCTAATTCACCCCTCCACTTT,CASSQAGFLANSPLHF
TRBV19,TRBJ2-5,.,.,TGTGCCAGTACGCCGGGGTCCTCGGGGGCCCAGTACTTC,CASTPGSSGAQYF
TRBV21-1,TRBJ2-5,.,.,TGTGCCAGCAGCAAAGTGGGGACTAAAGAGACCCAGTACTTC,CASSKVGTKETQYF
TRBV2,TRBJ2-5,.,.,TGTGCCAGCAGTGATTGGGGAGAAGTGACCCAGTACTTC,CASSDWGEVTQYF
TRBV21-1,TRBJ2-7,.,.,TGTGCCTTGCTCCTGCGGCCTTACGAGCAGTACTTC,CALLLRPYEQYF
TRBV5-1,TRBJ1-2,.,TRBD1,TGCGCCAGCAGCCAATCATCGGGACAGAACTATGGCTACACCTTC,CASSQSSGQNYGYTF
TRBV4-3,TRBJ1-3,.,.,TGCGCCAGCAGCCAAGACCGGTATATCGCTAGAAACACCATATATTTT,CASSQDRYIARNTIYF
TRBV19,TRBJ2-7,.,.,TGTGCCAGTAGTGTACCGGGACTCTCCTACGAGCAGTACTTC,CASSVPGLSYEQYF
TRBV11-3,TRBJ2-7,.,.,TGTGCCAGCAGTTCCACAGGCTACGAGCAGTACTTC,CASSSTGYEQYF
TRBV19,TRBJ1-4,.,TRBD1,TGTGCCAGTAGTATGGACAGGTTGCAGGAAAAACTGTTTTTT,CASSMDRLQEKLFF
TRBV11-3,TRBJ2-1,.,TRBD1,TGTGCCAGCAGCAAGGGGGACAGGGGGCCTGGGGATGAGCAGTTCTTC,CASSKGDRGPGDEQFF
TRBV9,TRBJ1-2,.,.,TGTGCCAGCAGCGTAGGAGGTTATGCTGGCTACACCTTC,CASSVGGYAGYTF
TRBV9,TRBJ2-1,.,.,TGTGCCAGCAGCTCTCAGGCGCGGGAATACAATGAGCAGTTCTTC,CASSSQAREYNEQFF
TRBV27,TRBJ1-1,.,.,TGTGCCAGCTCCCACGCGGGGATGAACACTGAAGCTTTCTTT,CASSHAGMNTEAFF
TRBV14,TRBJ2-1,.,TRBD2,TGTGCCAGCAGCCATTCCATAGCGGGAGCCTCCTACAATGAGCAGTTCTTC,CASSHSIAGASYNEQFF
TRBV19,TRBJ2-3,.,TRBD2,TGTGCCACTTCCCGCCAGCGGGAGAGCCGAATTAGCACAGATACGCAGTATTTT,CATSRQRESRISTDTQYF
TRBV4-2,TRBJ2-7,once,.,TGTGCCAGCAGCCAAGATTTGGGGGCCAGCTCCTACGAGCAGTACTTC,CASSQDLGASSYEQYF
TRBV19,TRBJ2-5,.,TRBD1,TGTGCCAGTAGCAGACAGGGGGCTTTAGAGACCCAGTACTTC,CASSRQGALETQYF